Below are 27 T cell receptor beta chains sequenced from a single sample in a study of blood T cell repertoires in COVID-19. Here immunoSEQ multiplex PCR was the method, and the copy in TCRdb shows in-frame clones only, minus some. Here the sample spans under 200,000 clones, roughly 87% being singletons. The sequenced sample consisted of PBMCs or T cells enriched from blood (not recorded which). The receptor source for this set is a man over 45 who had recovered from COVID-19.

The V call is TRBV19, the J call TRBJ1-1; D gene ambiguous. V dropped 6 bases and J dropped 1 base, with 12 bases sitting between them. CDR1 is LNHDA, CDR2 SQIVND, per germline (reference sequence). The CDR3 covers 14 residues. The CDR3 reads CASRRDLSNTEAFF. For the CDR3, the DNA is TGTGCCAGTAGGCGGGATCTCTCGAACACTGAAGCTTTCTTT. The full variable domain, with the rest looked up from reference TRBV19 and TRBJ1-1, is DGGITQSPKYLFRKEGQNVTLSCEQNLNHDAMYWYRQDPGQGLRLIYYSQIVNDFQKGDIAEGYSVSREKKESFPLTVTSAQKNPTAFYLCASRRDLSNTEAFFGQGTRLTVV.

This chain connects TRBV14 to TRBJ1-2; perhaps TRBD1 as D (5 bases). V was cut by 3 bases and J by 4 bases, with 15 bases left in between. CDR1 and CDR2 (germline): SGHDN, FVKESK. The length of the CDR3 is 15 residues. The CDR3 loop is CASSHGTKVGYGYTF. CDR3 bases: TGTGCCAGCAGCCATGGGACTAAAGTTGGCTATGGCTACACCTTC. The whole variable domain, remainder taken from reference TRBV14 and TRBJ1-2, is EAGVTQFPSHSVIEKGQTVTLRCDPISGHDNLYWYRRVMGKEIKFLLHFVKESKQDESGMPNNRFLAERTGGTYSTLKVQPAELEDSGVYFCASSHGTKVGYGYTFGSGTRLTVV.

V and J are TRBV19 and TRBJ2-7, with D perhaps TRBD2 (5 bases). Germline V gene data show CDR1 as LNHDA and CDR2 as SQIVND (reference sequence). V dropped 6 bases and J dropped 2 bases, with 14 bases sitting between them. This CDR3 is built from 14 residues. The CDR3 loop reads CASSARGGAYEQYF. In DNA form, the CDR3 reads TGTGCCAGTAGCGCCCGTGGAGGAGCCTACGAGCAGTACTTC. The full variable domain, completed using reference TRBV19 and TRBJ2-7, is DGGITQSPKYLFRKEGQNVTLSCEQNLNHDAMYWYRQDPGQGLRLIYYSQIVNDFQKGDIAEGYSVSREKKESFPLTVTSAQKNPTAFYLCASSARGGAYEQYFGPGTRLTVT.

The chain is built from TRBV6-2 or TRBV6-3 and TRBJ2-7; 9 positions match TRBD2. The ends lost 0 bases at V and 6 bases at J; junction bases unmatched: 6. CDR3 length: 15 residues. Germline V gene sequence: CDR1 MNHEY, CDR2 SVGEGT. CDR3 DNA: TGTGCCAGCAGTTACTCCCCGCGGGGGGGCCGCGAGCAGTACTTC. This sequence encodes CASSYSPRGGREQYF.

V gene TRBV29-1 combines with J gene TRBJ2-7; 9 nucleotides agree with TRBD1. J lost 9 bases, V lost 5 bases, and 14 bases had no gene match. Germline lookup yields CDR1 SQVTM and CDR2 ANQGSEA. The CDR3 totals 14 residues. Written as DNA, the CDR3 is TGCAGCGTTTCCCGGGACAGGGATTTTAGAGTGCAGTACTTC. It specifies CSVSRDRDFRVQYF.

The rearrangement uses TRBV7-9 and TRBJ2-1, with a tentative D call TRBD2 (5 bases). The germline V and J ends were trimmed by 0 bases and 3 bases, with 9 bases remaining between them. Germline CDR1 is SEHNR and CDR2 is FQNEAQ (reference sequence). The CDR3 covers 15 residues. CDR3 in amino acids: CASSLALDFYNEQFF. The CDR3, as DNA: TGTGCCAGCAGCTTAGCACTGGACTTCTACAATGAGCAGTTCTTC.

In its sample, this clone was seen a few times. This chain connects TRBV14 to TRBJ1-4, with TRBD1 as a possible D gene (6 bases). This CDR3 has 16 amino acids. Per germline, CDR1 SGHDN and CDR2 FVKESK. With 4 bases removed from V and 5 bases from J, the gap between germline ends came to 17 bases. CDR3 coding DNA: TGTGCCAGCAGCCCGGGGACACATGTTAGAAATGAAAAACTGTTTTTT. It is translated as CASSPGTHVRNEKLFF.

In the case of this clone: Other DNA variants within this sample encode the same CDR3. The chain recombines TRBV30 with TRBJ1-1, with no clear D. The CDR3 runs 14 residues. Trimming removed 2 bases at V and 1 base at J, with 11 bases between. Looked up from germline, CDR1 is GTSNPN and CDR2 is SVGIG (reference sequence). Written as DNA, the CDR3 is TGTGCCTGGAGTAGAGAACTAGCGAACACTGAAGCTTTCTTT. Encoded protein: CAWSRELANTEAFF.

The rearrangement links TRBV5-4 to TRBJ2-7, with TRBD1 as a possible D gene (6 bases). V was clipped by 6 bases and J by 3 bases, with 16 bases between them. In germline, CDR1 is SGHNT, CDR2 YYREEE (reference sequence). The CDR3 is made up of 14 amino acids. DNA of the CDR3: TGTGCCAGCACCGTCAGGGGTGAACTCTACGAGCAGTACTTC. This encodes CASTVRGELYEQYF. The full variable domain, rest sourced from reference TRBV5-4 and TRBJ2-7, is ETGVTQSPTHLIKTRGQQVTLRCSSQSGHNTVSWYQQALGQGPQFIFQYYREEENGRGNFPPRFSGLQFPNYSSELNVNALELDDSALYLCASTVRGELYEQYFGPGTRLTVT.

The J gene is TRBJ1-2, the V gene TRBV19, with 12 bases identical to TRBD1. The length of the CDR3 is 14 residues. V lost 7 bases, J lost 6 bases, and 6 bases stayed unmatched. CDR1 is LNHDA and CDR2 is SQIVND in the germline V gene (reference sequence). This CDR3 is CASTPGTGGNGYTF. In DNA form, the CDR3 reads TGTGCCAGTACTCCCGGGACAGGGGGCAATGGCTACACCTTC.

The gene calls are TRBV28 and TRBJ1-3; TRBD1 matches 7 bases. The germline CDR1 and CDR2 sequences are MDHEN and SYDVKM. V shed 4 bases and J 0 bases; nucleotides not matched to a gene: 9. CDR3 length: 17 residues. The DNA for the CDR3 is TGTGCCAGCAGTTCCCGGGGACAGACCTCCTCTGGAAACACCATATATTTT. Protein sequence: CASSSRGQTSSGNTIYF.

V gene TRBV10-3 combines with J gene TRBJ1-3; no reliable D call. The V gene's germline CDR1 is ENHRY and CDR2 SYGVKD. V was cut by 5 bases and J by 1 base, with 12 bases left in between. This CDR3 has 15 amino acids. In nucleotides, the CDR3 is TGTGCCATCAGTAACGCTATCGGGTCTGGAAACACCATATATTTT. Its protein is CAISNAIGSGNTIYF.

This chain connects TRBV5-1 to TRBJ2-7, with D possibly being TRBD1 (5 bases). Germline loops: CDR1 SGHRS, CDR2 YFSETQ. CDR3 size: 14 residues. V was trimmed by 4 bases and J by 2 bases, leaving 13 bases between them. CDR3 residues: CASSIQGSPYEQYF. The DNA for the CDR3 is TGCGCCAGCAGCATTCAGGGTTCTCCCTACGAGCAGTACTTC.

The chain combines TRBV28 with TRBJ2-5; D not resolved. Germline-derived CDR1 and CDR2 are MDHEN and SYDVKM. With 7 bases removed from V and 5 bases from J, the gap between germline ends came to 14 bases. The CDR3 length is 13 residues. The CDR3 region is CASINNLYETQYF. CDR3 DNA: TGTGCCAGCATTAATAACCTATACGAGACCCAGTACTTC.

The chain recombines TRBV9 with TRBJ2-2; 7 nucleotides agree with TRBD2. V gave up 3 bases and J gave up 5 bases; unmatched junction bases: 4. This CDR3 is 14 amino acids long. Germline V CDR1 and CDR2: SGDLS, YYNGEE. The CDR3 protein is CASSELLATGELFF. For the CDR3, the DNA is TGTGCCAGCAGCGAGTTACTAGCGACCGGGGAGCTGTTTTTT.

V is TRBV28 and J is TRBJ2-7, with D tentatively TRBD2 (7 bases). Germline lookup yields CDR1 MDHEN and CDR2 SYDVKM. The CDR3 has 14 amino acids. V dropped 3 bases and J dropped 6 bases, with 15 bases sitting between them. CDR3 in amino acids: CASSFGGARPEQYF. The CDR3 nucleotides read TGTGCCAGCAGTTTTGGGGGGGCGCGTCCCGAGCAGTACTTC.

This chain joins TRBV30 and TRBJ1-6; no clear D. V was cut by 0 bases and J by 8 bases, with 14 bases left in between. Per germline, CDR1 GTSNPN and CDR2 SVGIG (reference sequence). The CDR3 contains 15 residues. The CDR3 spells CAWSVPRIRDSPLHF. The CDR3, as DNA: TGTGCCTGGAGTGTACCAAGGATACGGGATTCACCCCTCCACTTT.

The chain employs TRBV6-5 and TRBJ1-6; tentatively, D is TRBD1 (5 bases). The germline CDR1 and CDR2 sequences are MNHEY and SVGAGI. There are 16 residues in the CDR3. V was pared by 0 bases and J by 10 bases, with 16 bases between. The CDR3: CASSYSPRSGHSPLHF. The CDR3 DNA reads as TGTGCCAGCAGTTACTCCCCTAGGTCCGGACACTCACCCCTCCACTTT.

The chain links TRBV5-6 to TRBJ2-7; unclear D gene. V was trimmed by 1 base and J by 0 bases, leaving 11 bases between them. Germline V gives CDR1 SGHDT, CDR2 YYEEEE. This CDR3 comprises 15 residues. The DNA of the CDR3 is TGTGCCAGCAGCTTGACACAGATTAGCTCCTACGAGCAGTACTTC. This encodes CASSLTQISSYEQYF.

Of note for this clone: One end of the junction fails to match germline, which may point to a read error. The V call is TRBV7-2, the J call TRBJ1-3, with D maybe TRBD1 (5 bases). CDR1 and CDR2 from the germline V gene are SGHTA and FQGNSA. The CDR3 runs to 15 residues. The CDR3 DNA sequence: TGTGCCAGCAGCTCGACAGTCATCTCTAGAAACACCATATATTTT. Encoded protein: CASSSTVISRNTIYF.

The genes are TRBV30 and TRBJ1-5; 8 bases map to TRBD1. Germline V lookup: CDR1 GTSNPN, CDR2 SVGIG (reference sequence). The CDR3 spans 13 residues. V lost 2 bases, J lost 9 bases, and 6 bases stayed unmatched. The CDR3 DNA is TGTGCCTGGAGTTTGGACAGGGTACGGCCCCAGCATTTT. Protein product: CAWSLDRVRPQHF.

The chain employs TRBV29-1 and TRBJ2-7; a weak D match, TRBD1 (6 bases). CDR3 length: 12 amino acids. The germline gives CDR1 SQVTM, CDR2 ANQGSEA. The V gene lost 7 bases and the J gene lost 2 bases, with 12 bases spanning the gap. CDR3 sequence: CSGGTSTYEQYF. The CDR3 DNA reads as TGCAGCGGTGGGACATCAACCTACGAGCAGTACTTC.

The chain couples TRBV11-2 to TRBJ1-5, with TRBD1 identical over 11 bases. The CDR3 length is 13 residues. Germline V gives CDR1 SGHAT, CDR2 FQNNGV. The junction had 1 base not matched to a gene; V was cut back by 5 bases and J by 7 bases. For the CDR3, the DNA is TGTGCCAGCAGCCGGGACAGGGGGCAGCCCCAGCATTTT. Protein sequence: CASSRDRGQPQHF.

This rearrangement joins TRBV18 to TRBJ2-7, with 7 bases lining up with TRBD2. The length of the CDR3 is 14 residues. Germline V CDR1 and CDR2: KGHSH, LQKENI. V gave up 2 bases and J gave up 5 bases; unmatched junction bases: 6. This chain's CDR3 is CASSPGSGVDEQYF. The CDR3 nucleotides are TGTGCCAGCTCACCAGGAAGCGGGGTGGACGAGCAGTACTTC.

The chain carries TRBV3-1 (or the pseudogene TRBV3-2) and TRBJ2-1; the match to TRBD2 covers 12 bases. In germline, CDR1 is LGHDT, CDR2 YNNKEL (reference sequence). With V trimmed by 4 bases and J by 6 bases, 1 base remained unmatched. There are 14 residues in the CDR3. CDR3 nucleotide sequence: TGTGCCAGCAGCCTACTAGCGGGGGGCAATGAGCAGTTCTTC. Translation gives CASSLLAGGNEQFF.

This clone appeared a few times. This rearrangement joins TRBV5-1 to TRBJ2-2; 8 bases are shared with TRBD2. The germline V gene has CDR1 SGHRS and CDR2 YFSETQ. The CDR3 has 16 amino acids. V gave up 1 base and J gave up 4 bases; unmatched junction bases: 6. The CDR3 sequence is CASSLMSGGPTGELFF. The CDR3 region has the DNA TGCGCCAGCAGCTTGATGAGCGGGGGCCCCACCGGGGAGCTGTTTTTT.

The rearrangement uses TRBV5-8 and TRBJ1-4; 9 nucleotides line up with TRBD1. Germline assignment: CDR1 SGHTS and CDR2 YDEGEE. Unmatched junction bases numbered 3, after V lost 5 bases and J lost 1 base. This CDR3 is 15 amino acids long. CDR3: CASRAGQGTNEKLFF. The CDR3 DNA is TGTGCCAGCAGGGCGGGACAGGGAACTAATGAAAAACTGTTTTTT. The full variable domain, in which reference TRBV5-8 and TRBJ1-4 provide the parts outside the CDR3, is EAGVTQSPTHLIKTRGQQATLRCSPISGHTSVYWYQQALGLGLQFLLWYDEGEERNRGNFPPRFSGRQFPNYSSELNVNALELEDSALYLCASRAGQGTNEKLFFGSGTQLSVL.